This T cell receptor (beta chain) comes out of a study of cytomegalovirus exposure and HLA in healthy donors. Findings of the study overall: Among the sequence variants, a highly shared cluster was likely an artifact of sequencing.

Trimming cost V 2 bases and J 2 bases, with 10 bases left between them. Germline CDR1 MDHEN, CDR2 SYDVKM. This CDR3 contains 14 residues. Samples came from healthy bone marrow donors. Comments on this clone: Antigen specificity is unknown.

Both 60 Vbeta primers and 13 Jbeta primers went into the PCR. The table came from immunoSEQ multiplex PCR; TCRdb's copy has only in-frame clones and leaves some out. Altogether about 130,000 clones are present, over 9.5% being singletons, with the ten largest covering 4% to 5%. Input material: PBMCs. The sequence was obtained from a woman under 30 in good health and CMV-seropositive. The chain carries TRBV28 and TRBJ2-7; D unresolved. The CDR3, as DNA: TGTGCCAGCAGTTTAGCGGCAAAAGCCTACGAGCAGTACTTC. This gives the protein CASSLAAKAYEQYF.